Below, 27 T cell receptor beta chains from the same sample are listed, as sequenced in a study of cytomegalovirus exposure and HLA in healthy donors. It was with 60 Vbeta and 13 Jbeta primers that the PCR ran. Assay used: immunoSEQ multiplex PCR; TCRdb lists only in-frame clones, some missing. The sample has about 160,000 clones, approximately 78% seen once. Input material: PBMCs. All receptors derive from a male donor in good health and CMV-seronegative.

The sample holds a few counts of this clone. The V and J genes are TRBV6-5 and TRBJ1-2, with TRBD1 as a possible D gene (5 bases). Looked up from germline, CDR1 is MNHEY and CDR2 is SVGAGI. This CDR3 comprises 12 residues. V lost 4 bases, J lost 8 bases, and 11 bases lay in between. CDR3 protein: CASSLLGQGYTF. The CDR3 DNA reads as TGTGCCAGCAGTTTATTGGGGCAAGGCTACACCTTC.

This clone is a singleton in its sample. The chain uses TRBV30 and TRBJ2-5; D gene uncertain. V was shortened by 0 bases and J by 1 base, with 15 bases between the two germline ends. The CDR3 is 16 residues long. The germline CDR1 and CDR2 sequences are GTSNPN and SVGIG (reference sequence). The CDR3 sequence: CAWSVGWAVSQETQYF. The CDR3 coding sequence is TGTGCCTGGAGTGTTGGGTGGGCAGTGAGCCAAGAGACCCAGTACTTC.

The rearrangement links TRBV19 to TRBJ1-5; the match to TRBD1 covers 7 bases. The CDR3 has 14 amino acids. Germline values: CDR1 LNHDA, CDR2 SQIVND (reference sequence). V was clipped by 5 bases and J by 7 bases; unmatched bases: 8. CDR3: CASSATGDRQPQHF. The DNA for the CDR3 is TGTGCCAGTAGTGCAACAGGGGATCGGCAGCCCCAGCATTTT. Using reference TRBV19 and TRBJ1-5 for the parts outside the CDR3, the full variable domain is DGGITQSPKYLFRKEGQNVTLSCEQNLNHDAMYWYRQDPGQGLRLIYYSQIVNDFQKGDIAEGYSVSREKKESFPLTVTSAQKNPTAFYLCASSATGDRQPQHFGDGTRLSIL.

The CDR3, as DNA: TGTGCCAGCAGCTTATCTAGTTTGCGGGGGGGCCGAGAGACCCAGTACTTC. It translates to CASSLSSLRGGRETQYF. The rearrangement joins TRBV11-2 to TRBJ2-5, with TRBD2 matching over 9 bases. The V gene end was trimmed by 2 bases and the J gene end by 4 bases; junction bases not matched to a gene: 11. Germline V CDR1 and CDR2: SGHAT, FQNNGV. The CDR3 covers 17 residues.

This chain connects TRBV7-9 to TRBJ2-1, with 9 bases aligning to TRBD1. CDR1 SEHNR and CDR2 FQNEAQ come from the germline V gene (reference sequence). With V trimmed by 2 bases and J by 2 bases, 4 bases remained unmatched. The CDR3 is 16 amino acids. The CDR3 here is CASSLRGQGAYNEQFF. The DNA for the CDR3 is TGTGCCAGCAGCTTAAGGGGACAGGGTGCCTACAATGAGCAGTTCTTC.

This clone has a handful of counts. The V call is TRBV28, the J call TRBJ1-1; 11 bases line up with TRBD1. The V and J ends lost 3 bases and 5 bases, in that order; junction bases with no gene match: 14. The CDR3 is 18 residues long. CDR1 is MDHEN and CDR2 is SYDVKM in the germline V gene. The CDR3 nucleotides read TGTGCCAGCAGTTTGGGACAGGGGGTATCAATTGTGCGTACTGAAGCTTTCTTT. It yields the protein CASSLGQGVSIVRTEAFF.

The J gene is TRBJ2-7, the V gene TRBV9; 10 nucleotides agree with TRBD2. V gave up 3 bases and J gave up 2 bases; unmatched junction bases: 5. Germline CDR1 and CDR2: SGDLS and YYNGEE. The CDR3 loop spans 15 amino acids. CDR3 region: CASSGRLAGPYEQYF. The DNA of the CDR3 is TGTGCCAGCAGCGGCCGACTAGCGGGTCCCTACGAGCAGTACTTC.

The rearrangement links TRBV6-5 to TRBJ2-2; no clear D. CDR1 is MNHEY, CDR2 SVGAGI, per germline. CDR3 size: 13 residues. Trimming pared 6 bases from V and 3 bases from J, leaving 8 bases between. The CDR3 here is CASRFTDTGELFF. The CDR3 DNA reads as TGTGCCAGCAGGTTTACTGACACCGGGGAGCTGTTTTTT.

The V call is TRBV18, the J call TRBJ1-1; D is unclear. With 1 base removed from V and 3 bases from J, the gap between germline ends came to 12 bases. The CDR3 runs 15 residues. Per the germline V gene, CDR1 is KGHSH and CDR2 is LQKENI. CDR3 nucleotide sequence: TGTGCCAGCTCACCACAAAGGGTAGCGGACACTGAAGCTTTCTTT. Amino acids: CASSPQRVADTEAFF.

DNA for the CDR3: TGTGCCAGCAGTTTACGGGACAGGGGGCTCCTCTCCTACGAGCAGTACTTC. Protein sequence: CASSLRDRGLLSYEQYF. This rearrangement joins TRBV28 to TRBJ2-7, with 12 nucleotides matching TRBD1. V trimming: 2 bases; J trimming: 0 bases; junction bases outside the gene matches: 5. CDR3 length: 17 amino acids. CDR1 and CDR2 (germline): MDHEN, SYDVKM.

The rearrangement links TRBV28 to TRBJ2-7; 7 nucleotides line up with TRBD2. The J segment lost 2 bases and the V segment lost 2 bases, leaving 15 bases of the junction unmatched. This CDR3 comprises 18 residues. CDR1 is MDHEN and CDR2 is SYDVKM in the germline V gene. Written as DNA, the CDR3 is TGTGCCAGCAGTTTACGAGACATAGCGGGCGAGAGGGCCTACGAGCAGTACTTC. Protein sequence: CASSLRDIAGERAYEQYF.

The chain employs TRBV5-1 and TRBJ1-6; a weak D match, TRBD1 (5 bases). The CDR3 loop spans 13 amino acids. Germline CDR1 SGHRS, CDR2 YFSETQ. The V end was cut by 1 base, the J end by 7 bases, with 6 bases between. In DNA form, the CDR3 reads TGCGCCAGCAGCTTGTGGGGCAATTCACCCCTCCACTTT. Amino acid sequence: CASSLWGNSPLHF.

This sequence joins TRBV13 and TRBJ2-1; no reliable D call. This CDR3 region has 12 residues. Germline assignment: CDR1 PRHDT and CDR2 FYEKMQ (reference sequence). V lost 5 bases, J lost 10 bases, and 12 bases lay in between. This CDR3 is CASSHFLREQFF. CDR3 in DNA: TGTGCCAGCAGCCACTTCTTACGCGAGCAGTTCTTC. Using reference TRBV13 and TRBJ2-1 for the parts outside the CDR3, the full variable domain is AAGVIQSPRHLIKEKRETATLKCYPIPRHDTVYWYQQGPGQDPQFLISFYEKMQSDKGSIPDRFSAQQFSDYHSELNMSSLELGDSALYFCASSHFLREQFFGPGTRLTVL.

V is TRBV5-1 and J is TRBJ2-3; TRBD1 matches at 7 bases. Germline V lookup: CDR1 SGHRS, CDR2 YFSETQ. This CDR3 is built from 18 residues. The junction had 13 bases not matched to a gene; V was cut back by 3 bases and J by 0 bases. The CDR3 bases are TGCGCCAGCAGCTGGAGTGTTATCGGGACAGCTAGCACAGATACGCAGTATTTT. Protein: CASSWSVIGTASTDTQYF.

The chain combines TRBV25-1 with TRBJ1-2, with D maybe TRBD1 (6 bases). The CDR3 has 11 residues. V was clipped by 8 bases and J by 6 bases, with 10 bases between them. CDR1 and CDR2 (germline): MGHDK, SYGVNS. The CDR3 protein is CASGTGHGYTF. DNA for the CDR3: TGTGCCAGCGGCACAGGGCATGGCTACACCTTC.

This clone was recorded only once. The CDR3 nucleotides read TGTGCCAGCTCCCATGAGGAGACCCAGTACTTC. Protein sequence: CASSHEETQYF. The chain uses TRBV18 and TRBJ2-5; D is uncertain. V was shortened by 6 bases and J by 5 bases, with 7 bases between the two germline ends. CDR3 length: 11 residues. Looked up from germline, CDR1 is KGHSH and CDR2 is LQKENI.

The genes are TRBV5-6 and TRBJ1-3, with 8 bases aligning to TRBD1. Germline assignment: CDR1 SGHDT and CDR2 YYEEEE. This CDR3 has 16 amino acids. V lost 0 bases and J lost 1; bases outside the gene matches: 3. The CDR3 region has the DNA TGTGCCAGCAGCTTGGGGACAGGGTCGTCTGGAAACACCATATATTTT. This encodes CASSLGTGSSGNTIYF.

This clone appeared once. This chain uses TRBV7-2 with TRBJ1-5; perhaps TRBD1 as D (5 bases). CDR1 is SGHTA, CDR2 FQGNSA, per germline. The CDR3 contains 15 residues. V gave up 5 bases and J gave up 6 bases, with 17 bases separating them. CDR3 amino acids: CASSLNPGGRQPQHF. DNA for the CDR3: TGTGCCAGCAGCCTAAATCCCGGGGGACGTCAGCCCCAGCATTTT.

The chain links TRBV19 to TRBJ2-7, with 7 bases aligning to TRBD1. CDR1 LNHDA and CDR2 SQIVND come from the germline V gene (reference sequence). The CDR3 consists of 15 residues. The V gene end was trimmed by 3 bases and the J gene end by 1 base; junction bases not matched to a gene: 6. The CDR3 is CASSILRGLSYEQYF. The CDR3, as DNA: TGTGCCAGTAGTATCCTAAGGGGGCTGTCCTACGAGCAGTACTTC.

As regards this clone: This specimen includes other DNA sequences encoding the same CDR3. This chain's CDR3 is CASSVGAGSYEQYF. The CDR3 nucleotides read TGTGCCAGCAGCGTAGGTGCGGGCTCCTACGAGCAGTACTTC. The chain has TRBV9 and TRBJ2-7; TRBD2 might be the D (5 bases). The CDR3 covers 14 residues. Looked up from germline, CDR1 is SGDLS and CDR2 is YYNGEE. The V end was cut by 0 bases, the J end by 0 bases, with 7 bases between.

This chain uses TRBV6-5 with TRBJ2-7, with a possible D match to TRBD2 (6 bases). There are 13 residues in the CDR3. The V gene's germline CDR1 is MNHEY and CDR2 SVGAGI. V gave up 4 bases and J gave up 2 bases, with 9 bases separating them. The CDR3, as DNA: TGTGCCAGCAGTTCCACGGGGGCCTACGAGCAGTACTTC. It translates to CASSSTGAYEQYF.

This clone occurred once. The chain's CDR3 is CASSYSQRDQETQYF. The CDR3 nucleotides read TGTGCCAGCAGTTACTCGCAACGGGACCAAGAGACCCAGTACTTC. The chain has TRBV6-5 and TRBJ2-5, with unresolved D. CDR3 length equals 15 residues. Germline V CDR1 and CDR2: MNHEY, SVGAGI. V was shortened by 0 bases and J by 0 bases, with 8 bases between the two germline ends.

The gene calls are TRBV5-6 and TRBJ2-5, with TRBD2 identical over 14 bases. The CDR3 spans 16 residues. Germline-derived CDR1 and CDR2 are SGHDT and YYEEEE. The ends lost 3 bases at V and 4 bases at J; junction bases unmatched: 5. CDR3 region: CASSSRTSGRPETQYF. CDR3 in DNA: TGTGCCAGCAGCTCGAGGACTAGCGGGAGGCCAGAGACCCAGTACTTC.

The V call is TRBV6-4, the J call TRBJ2-6, with TRBD1 as a possible D gene (5 bases). The CDR3 is made up of 15 amino acids. Germline-derived CDR1 and CDR2 are MRHNA and SNTAGT. V lost 2 bases and J 0 bases, leaving 5 bases between the germline ends. CDR3 DNA: TGTGCCAGCAGTGACAGGGGCTCTGGGGCCAACGTCCTGACTTTC. Its translation is CASSDRGSGANVLTF.

The chain links TRBV7-3 to TRBJ2-1; 8 nucleotides align to TRBD2. The CDR3 covers 13 residues. In germline, CDR1 is SGHTA, CDR2 FQGTGA. Trimming at V came to 5 bases and at J to 9 bases, leaving 6 bases not matched to a gene. The CDR3 reads CASSSGGGSEQFF. CDR3 bases: TGTGCCAGCAGCAGCGGGGGAGGCAGTGAGCAGTTCTTC.

The V gene is TRBV7-2, the J gene TRBJ2-1, with a possible D match to TRBD1 (6 bases). The CDR3 totals 15 residues. CDR1 and CDR2 (germline): SGHTA, FQGNSA. V lost 6 bases to trimming and J lost 7 bases, with 19 bases between them. CDR3 DNA sequence: TGTGCCAGCAGATCGCCCGACAGGTTCAGGAATGAGCAGTTCTTC. The encoded protein is CASRSPDRFRNEQFF.

The genes are TRBV28 and TRBJ2-6; 10 nucleotides match TRBD1. V gave up 4 bases and J gave up 0 bases; unmatched junction bases: 0. The CDR3 has 16 residues. Germline CDR1 reads MDHEN; CDR2 reads SYDVKM. CDR3: CASSWTGGSGANVLTF. The CDR3 region has the DNA TGTGCCAGCAGTTGGACAGGGGGCTCTGGGGCCAACGTCCTGACTTTC.